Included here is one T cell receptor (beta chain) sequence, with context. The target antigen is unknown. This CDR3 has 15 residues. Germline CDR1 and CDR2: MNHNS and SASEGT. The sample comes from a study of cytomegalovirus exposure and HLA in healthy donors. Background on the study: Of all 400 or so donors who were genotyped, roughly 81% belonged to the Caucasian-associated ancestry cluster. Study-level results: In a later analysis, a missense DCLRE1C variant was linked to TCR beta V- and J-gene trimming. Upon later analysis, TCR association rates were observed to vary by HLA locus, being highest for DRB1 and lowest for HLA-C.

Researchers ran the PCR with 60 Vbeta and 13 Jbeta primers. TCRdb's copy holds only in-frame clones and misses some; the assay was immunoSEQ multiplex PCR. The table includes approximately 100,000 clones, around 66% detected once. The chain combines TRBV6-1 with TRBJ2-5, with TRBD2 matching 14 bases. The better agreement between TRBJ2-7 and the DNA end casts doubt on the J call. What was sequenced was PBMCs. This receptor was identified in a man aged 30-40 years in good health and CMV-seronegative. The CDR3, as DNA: TGTGCCAGCAGAGGGACTAGCGGGAGAAGCTACGAGCAGTACTTC. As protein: CASRGTSGRSYEQYF.